A single sample gave rise to the 13 T cell receptor beta chains below, sequenced in a study of a mutant IDH1 vaccine in newly diagnosed glioma. The protocol was immunoSEQ multiplex PCR, while the TCRdb copy is restricted to in-frame clones and leaves out a portion. The table includes about 120,000 clones, around 80% detected once. These receptors' antigens are unknown. The time point here: week 11, during vaccination. In every dose of vaccine, 300 ug of mutant IDH1 20-mer peptide was given alongside topical imiquimod. The starting material was PBMCs, obtained from a glioma patient whose treatment included an IDH1 peptide vaccine. These receptors were obtained from a man aged 35-49 years with glioma.

The chain carries TRBV6-6 and TRBJ1-6; perhaps TRBD1 as D (6 bases). V lost 6 bases, J lost 4 bases, and 13 bases lay in between. Per germline, CDR1 MNHNY and CDR2 SVGAGI (reference sequence). The CDR3 is 15 amino acids. CDR3 nucleotide sequence: TGTGCCAGCAGGCGAGGACAGAATTATAATTCACCCCTCCACTTT. It is translated as CASRRGQNYNSPLHF.

This chain joins TRBV21-1 and TRBJ1-1; TRBD1 is the table's D call and was not checked against the DNA. TRBV21-1 constitutes a pseudogene. The CDR3 is 13 amino acids. CDR3 region: CASSEPQGAEAFF. Written as DNA, the CDR3 is TGTGCCAGCAGCGAACCACAGGGGGCCGAAGCTTTCTTT.

This chain uses TRBV29-1 with TRBJ1-2; 11 bases match TRBD1. The J segment lost 7 bases and the V segment lost 5 bases, leaving 6 bases of the junction unmatched. CDR1 is SQVTM, CDR2 ANQGSEA, per germline. CDR3 length equals 13 residues. CDR3 in amino acids: CSVRTGGKVGYTF. DNA of the CDR3: TGCAGCGTTAGGACAGGGGGCAAAGTTGGCTACACCTTC.

J is TRBJ2-2 and V is TRBV29-1, with 11 bases identical to TRBD2. The CDR3 sequence is 14 residues long. Germline CDR1 SQVTM, CDR2 ANQGSEA. Trimming took 4 bases from V and 7 from J; bases not matched to a gene: 5. The CDR3 DNA follows: TGCAGCGTTGGGACTAGCGGGTTCGGCGGGGAGCTGTTTTTT. Protein sequence: CSVGTSGFGGELFF.

V is TRBV29-1 and J is TRBJ2-2, with D possibly being TRBD1 (5 bases). Germline V lookup: CDR1 SQVTM, CDR2 ANQGSEA. Trimming took off 7 bases at V and 3 bases at J, with 12 bases between the two ends. The CDR3 has 13 amino acids. The CDR3 region has the DNA TGCAGCGCGGCAGGGCCGGACACCGGGGAGCTGTTTTTT. Amino acids: CSAAGPDTGELFF.

This chain connects TRBV19 to TRBJ1-5; D possibly corresponds to TRBD1 (6 bases). The CDR3 is 17 amino acids. The V gene lost 4 bases and the J gene lost 0 bases, with 16 bases spanning the gap. Germline CDR1 is LNHDA and CDR2 is SQIVND (reference sequence). The CDR3 loop reads CASSTGTGPYSNQPQHF. For the CDR3, the DNA is TGTGCCAGTAGTACCGGTACAGGGCCCTATAGCAATCAGCCCCAGCATTTT. The full variable domain, with the rest looked up from reference TRBV19 and TRBJ1-5, is DGGITQSPKYLFRKEGQNVTLSCEQNLNHDAMYWYRQDPGQGLRLIYYSQIVNDFQKGDIAEGYSVSREKKESFPLTVTSAQKNPTAFYLCASSTGTGPYSNQPQHFGDGTRLSIL.

The chain combines TRBV28 with TRBJ1-5, with 9 bases matching TRBD1. This CDR3 region has 16 residues. V lost 7 bases and J lost 3; bases outside the gene matches: 10. Per the germline V gene, CDR1 is MDHEN and CDR2 is SYDVKM. The CDR3 is CASKDRGRSTNQPQHF. The CDR3 DNA is TGTGCCAGCAAGGACAGGGGTCGGTCGACCAATCAGCCCCAGCATTTT.

The CDR3 DNA is TGTGCCAGCAGCCATGAGTGGCCCGGGGAGCTGTTTTTT. Residues: CASSHEWPGELFF. The chain recombines TRBV7-2 with TRBJ2-2; D remains unclear. Trimming removed 5 bases from V and 6 bases from J, with 10 bases in between. Germline assignment: CDR1 SGHTA and CDR2 FQGNSA. This CDR3 comprises 13 residues.

The rearrangement uses TRBV6-6 and TRBJ2-5; D tentatively fits TRBD1 or TRBD2 (5 bases each). The assigned J gene may be wrong: the sequence end matches TRBJ2-7 better. The germline CDR1 and CDR2 sequences are MNHNY and SVGAGI (reference sequence). This CDR3 has 15 amino acids. Written as DNA, the CDR3 is TGTGCCAGCAGTTACTCGGGGGACCAGGCCTACGAGCAGTACTTC. As protein: CASSYSGDQAYEQYF.

This chain's CDR3 is CASSMTGGNTIYF. The DNA of the CDR3 is TGTGCCAGCAGTATGACAGGGGGAAACACCATATATTTT. This chain joins TRBV27 and TRBJ1-3; 7 nucleotides agree with TRBD1. Germline V gives CDR1 MNHEY, CDR2 SMNVEV (reference sequence). The V gene end was trimmed by 5 bases and the J gene end by 4 bases; junction bases not matched to a gene: 2. CDR3 size: 13 residues.

For this clone: This CDR3 is also generated by other DNA sequences in the sample. This chain joins TRBV5-1 and TRBJ2-3; D is undetermined. The CDR3 sequence is 14 residues long. From germline, CDR1 is SGHRS and CDR2 YFSETQ. V dropped 4 bases and J dropped 1 base, with 10 bases sitting between them. CDR3 coding DNA: TGCGCCAGCAGCCCCCTAGGTGGCACAGATACGCAGTATTTT. It encodes CASSPLGGTDTQYF.

J is TRBJ1-5 and V is TRBV6-6; 9 bases fit TRBD1. V shed 6 bases and J 2 bases; nucleotides not matched to a gene: 5. The CDR3 has 15 amino acids. Germline assignment: CDR1 MNHNY and CDR2 SVGAGI (reference sequence). CDR3 in amino acids: CASRDRGGGNQPQHF. The DNA for the CDR3 is TGTGCCAGCAGGGACAGGGGAGGGGGCAATCAGCCCCAGCATTTT.

The J gene is TRBJ2-7, the V gene TRBV19, with 8 bases lining up with TRBD2. Germline trimming cut 7 bases from V and 2 bases from J; bases unmatched to any gene: 7. This CDR3 has 14 residues. Looked up from germline, CDR1 is LNHDA and CDR2 is SQIVND (reference sequence). The DNA for the CDR3 is TGTGCCAGTACCCTCGGGAGGGGGACCTACGAGCAGTACTTC. Translated: CASTLGRGTYEQYF. The full variable domain, rest sourced from reference TRBV19 and TRBJ2-7, is DGGITQSPKYLFRKEGQNVTLSCEQNLNHDAMYWYRQDPGQGLRLIYYSQIVNDFQKGDIAEGYSVSREKKESFPLTVTSAQKNPTAFYLCASTLGRGTYEQYFGPGTRLTVT.